This TCR beta chain is drawn from a study of radiotherapy plus CTLA-4 blockade in lung cancer. The repertoire was sequenced with immunoSEQ multiplex PCR; TCRdb's copy has only in-frame clones and lacks some. The sample carries about 76,000 clones, roughly 79% recorded once. Trimming removed 3 bases at V and 3 bases at J, with 19 bases between. CDR1 and CDR2 (germline): MNHNS, SASEGT. CDR3 length equals 17 residues. Sequenced here: peripheral blood, sampled from a patient treated with radiotherapy plus ipilimumab. The origin of this receptor is a human donor with non-small cell lung cancer whose response to radiotherapy plus ipilimumab could not be evaluated. Some clones in this sample may be carry-over from other donors' samples. The chain has TRBV6-1 and TRBJ2-3, with TRBD1 as a possible D gene (6 bases). The CDR3 region is CASSELGRGVGTDTQYF. The CDR3 nucleotides are TGTGCCAGCAGTGAGCTGGGCAGGGGTGTTGGTACAGATACGCAGTATTTT.